A single sample is the source of the 32 T cell receptor beta chains below, sequenced in a study of technical replicates of blood from a handful of donors. Measured with immunoSEQ multiplex PCR; TCRdb has only the in-frame clones, and not every one. The sample contains about 82,000 clones, approximately 96% of which appear only once. Sequencing used T cells isolated from PBMCs. All receptors come from a human donor in good health.

This chain links TRBV9 with TRBJ1-1; D might be TRBD1 (5 bases). The CDR3 is made up of 16 amino acids. The germline V gene encodes CDR1 SGDLS and CDR2 YYNGEE. Trimming took off 4 bases at V and 1 base at J, with 17 bases between the two ends. CDR3 loop: CASSPRAREANTEAFF. The DNA for the CDR3 is TGTGCCAGCAGCCCCCGGGCCAGGGAGGCGAACACTGAAGCTTTCTTT.

The V gene is TRBV6-5, the J gene TRBJ1-2, with D possibly matching TRBD1 (6 bases). Deletions cut 6 bases from V and 6 bases from J, with 8 bases between. This CDR3 has 11 residues. CDR1 MNHEY and CDR2 SVGAGI come from the germline V gene. Here the CDR3 reads CASSPGDGYTF. CDR3 nucleotide sequence: TGTGCCAGCAGCCCAGGGGATGGCTACACCTTC.

The rearrangement links TRBV7-6 to TRBJ2-7, with TRBD1 as a possible D gene (6 bases). The CDR3 is 14 amino acids. Trimming removed 1 base at V and 6 bases at J, with 13 bases between. CDR1 SGHVS and CDR2 FNYEAQ come from the germline V gene. The CDR3 here is CASSLVSRGPEQYF. The DNA for the CDR3 is TGTGCCAGCAGCTTAGTTAGCAGGGGACCCGAGCAGTACTTC.

For this clone: The junction does not match germline at one end; this may be a read error. The chain recombines TRBV7-3 with TRBJ2-7; D may be TRBD2 (6 bases). Germline V gene lookup returns CDR1 SGHTA and CDR2 FQGTGA. The CDR3 is made up of 14 amino acids. DNA for the CDR3: TGTGCCAGCAGCCTAACTAGCCTCTCCTACGAGCAGTACTTC. Amino acids: CASSLTSLSYEQYF.

This clone has just one count. The J gene is TRBJ2-3, the V gene TRBV7-6; D is ambiguous. Germline V gene lookup returns CDR1 SGHVS and CDR2 FNYEAQ. The CDR3 length is 15 residues. V gave up 2 bases and J gave up 2 bases, with 11 bases separating them. Here the CDR3 reads CASSLMFQNTDTQYF. Written as DNA, the CDR3 is TGTGCCAGCAGCTTAATGTTCCAGAACACAGATACGCAGTATTTT. The full variable domain, rest sourced from reference TRBV7-6 and TRBJ2-3, is GAGVSQSPRYKVTKRGQDVALRCDPISGHVSLYWYRQALGQGPEFLTYFNYEAQQDKSGLPNDRFSAERPEGSISTLTIQRTEQRDSAMYRCASSLMFQNTDTQYFGPGTRLTVL.

The gene calls are TRBV10-3 and TRBJ2-3; 12 bases match TRBD2. This CDR3 contains 15 residues. J was trimmed by 6 bases and V by 6 bases; bases with no gene match: 7. Germline-derived CDR1 and CDR2 are ENHRY and SYGVKD. CDR3 nucleotide sequence: TGTGCCATCAGCGAACTAGCGGGAGGAGATGATACGCAGTATTTT. Its translation is CAISELAGGDDTQYF.

The V call is TRBV7-9, the J call TRBJ1-5; TRBD1 matches at 8 bases. Trimming cost V 5 bases and J 3 bases; bases outside gene matches: 12. The CDR3 has 17 residues. Germline values: CDR1 SEHNR, CDR2 FQNEAQ (reference sequence). The CDR3 loop reads CASSGEGGQVLNQPQHF. CDR3 nucleotide sequence: TGTGCCAGCAGCGGCGAGGGGGGACAGGTACTCAATCAGCCCCAGCATTTT. Full variable domain (rest looked up from reference TRBV7-9 and TRBJ1-5): DTGVSQNPRHKITKRGQNVTFRCDPISEHNRLYWYRQTLGQGPEFLTYFQNEAQLEKSRLLSDRFSAERPKGSFSTLEIQRTEQGDSAMYLCASSGEGGQVLNQPQHFGDGTRLSIL.

The J gene is TRBJ1-4, the V gene TRBV18; D gene ambiguous. Trimming took 10 bases from V and 0 from J, leaving 9 bases between them. Germline V lookup: CDR1 KGHSH, CDR2 LQKENI. The CDR3 extends over 13 amino acids. This chain's CDR3 is CATYASTNEKLFF. CDR3 bases: TGTGCCACCTACGCGTCAACTAATGAAAAACTGTTTTTT.

The chain combines TRBV11-3 with TRBJ2-5, with a possible D match to TRBD2 (5 bases). V was pared by 3 bases and J by 4 bases, with 21 bases between. This CDR3 has 17 amino acids. Germline V gene sequence: CDR1 SGHNT, CDR2 YENEEA. CDR3 region: CASSFSIGLAAGETQYF. The CDR3, as DNA: TGTGCCAGCAGCTTTTCCATAGGGCTAGCTGCCGGAGAGACCCAGTACTTC. The full variable domain, rest sourced from reference TRBV11-3 and TRBJ2-5, is EAGVVQSPRYKIIEKKQPVAFWCNPISGHNTLYWYLQNLGQGPELLIRYENEEAVDDSQLPKDRFSAERLKGVDSTLKIQPAELGDSAVYLCASSFSIGLAAGETQYFGPGTRLLVL.

The V gene is TRBV27, the J gene TRBJ2-2; 8 bases fit TRBD2. V was clipped by 5 bases and J by 4 bases; unmatched bases: 9. Germline V gene data show CDR1 as MNHEY and CDR2 as SMNVEV (reference sequence). There are 16 residues in the CDR3. In nucleotides, the CDR3 is TGTGCCAGCAGTCCACTACTAGCGGAGGGCACCGGGGAGCTGTTTTTT. Protein sequence: CASSPLLAEGTGELFF.

The chain uses TRBV27 and TRBJ2-7, with D maybe TRBD1 (6 bases). V dropped 6 bases and J dropped 3 bases, with 15 bases sitting between them. Germline V lookup: CDR1 MNHEY, CDR2 SMNVEV (reference sequence). This CDR3 spans 14 amino acids. DNA for the CDR3: TGTGCCAGCAGACCGGGACATCGAATCTACGAGCAGTACTTC. Protein sequence: CASRPGHRIYEQYF.

The CDR3 nucleotides read TGCGCCAGCAGCTTTTTTGAGCGGGAGGTTAATGAGCAGTTCTTC. Its translation is CASSFFEREVNEQFF. V and J are TRBV5-1 and TRBJ2-1, with 9 bases matching TRBD2. V lost 2 bases and J lost 7; bases outside the gene matches: 7. Per germline, CDR1 SGHRS and CDR2 YFSETQ. The CDR3 runs to 15 residues.

This clone was recorded only once. The chain links TRBV25-1 to TRBJ1-3, with D hard to call. The V and J ends lost 1 base and 6 bases respectively, with 13 bases between them. CDR1 MGHDK and CDR2 SYGVNS come from the germline V gene. The length of the CDR3 is 15 residues. CDR3 region: CASSEWAAGENTIYF. The DNA of the CDR3 is TGTGCCAGCAGTGAATGGGCGGCGGGAGAAAACACCATATATTTT. Complete variable domain (other parts from reference TRBV25-1 and TRBJ1-3): EADIYQTPRYLVIGTGKKITLECSQTMGHDKMYWYQQDPGMELHLIHYSYGVNSTEKGDLSSESTVSRIRTEHFPLTLESARPSHTSQYLCASSEWAAGENTIYFGEGSWLTVV.

V and J are TRBV11-2 and TRBJ2-5, with unresolved D. Deletions cut 5 bases from V and 2 bases from J, with 15 bases between. The CDR3 runs to 15 residues. CDR1 is SGHAT, CDR2 FQNNGV, per germline. The CDR3 protein is CASSLTSGSQETQYF. CDR3 sequence (DNA): TGTGCCAGCAGCCTAACATCCGGGTCACAAGAGACCCAGTACTTC.

This chain connects TRBV4-3 to TRBJ2-7, with D perhaps TRBD2 (6 bases). The germline V gene has CDR1 LGHNA and CDR2 YSLEER. The CDR3 has 15 residues. V was cut by 1 base and J by 2 bases, with 12 bases left in between. CDR3 sequence: CASSQGTTPTYEQYF. The CDR3 bases are TGCGCCAGCAGCCAAGGGACTACCCCAACCTACGAGCAGTACTTC.

The rearrangement joins TRBV4-1 to TRBJ1-2, with D possibly matching TRBD1 (5 bases). The CDR3 spans 15 residues. Trimming took 1 base from V and 4 from J, leaving 13 bases between them. In germline, CDR1 is MGHRA, CDR2 YSYEKL. CDR3 DNA: TGCGCCAGCAGCCAAGTTCCCCAGGGTGGCTATGGCTACACCTTC. Amino acids: CASSQVPQGGYGYTF.

The chain is built from TRBV28 and TRBJ2-1; 7 positions agree with TRBD2. The trim removed 6 bases at V and 7 bases at J, leaving 6 bases unmatched. The CDR3 is made up of 13 amino acids. Germline assignment: CDR1 MDHEN and CDR2 SYDVKM. This CDR3 is CASRSGGRNEQFF. The CDR3 DNA reads TGTGCCAGCAGATCCGGGGGGAGGAATGAGCAGTTCTTC.

The genes are TRBV7-3 and TRBJ2-1; 11 bases agree with TRBD2. This CDR3 has 16 amino acids. J gave up 4 bases and V 2 bases, and 4 bases lay outside the gene matches. Germline V lookup: CDR1 SGHTA, CDR2 FQGTGA. The CDR3 is CASSLSGTSGYNEQFF. CDR3 nucleotides: TGTGCCAGCAGCTTATCCGGGACTAGCGGATACAATGAGCAGTTCTTC.

The chain has TRBV7-7 and TRBJ2-1; D remains ambiguous. With 3 bases removed from V and 0 bases from J, the gap between germline ends came to 12 bases. Germline CDR1 SSHAT, CDR2 FNYEAQ (reference sequence). The CDR3 contains 16 residues. CDR3 protein: CASSFASDSSYNEQFF. CDR3 nucleotide sequence: TGTGCCAGCAGCTTTGCTAGTGATAGCTCCTACAATGAGCAGTTCTTC. The full variable domain, its missing parts supplied by reference TRBV7-7 and TRBJ2-1, is GAGVSQSPRYKVTKRGQDVTLRCDPISSHATLYWYQQALGQGPEFLTYFNYEAQPDKSGLPSDRFSAERPEGSISTLTIQRTEQRDSAMYRCASSFASDSSYNEQFFGPGTRLTVL.

V usage is TRBV11-2 and J usage is TRBJ2-5, with D uncertain. Germline values: CDR1 SGHAT, CDR2 FQNNGV. The ends were cut back, 1 base at V and 1 base at J, with 10 bases in the middle. CDR3 length: 15 amino acids. CDR3 in DNA: TGTGCCAGCAGCTTAGGCACAGACACCCAAGAGACCCAGTACTTC. Translated, it gives CASSLGTDTQETQYF.

V and J are TRBV19 and TRBJ2-7; the match to TRBD2 covers 13 bases. Germline CDR1 LNHDA, CDR2 SQIVND (reference sequence). This CDR3 is built from 15 residues. V lost 5 bases and J lost 2; bases outside the gene matches: 3. The CDR3 region has the DNA TGTGCCAGTAGTGGGGGACTAGCGGGAACCTACGAGCAGTACTTC. As protein: CASSGGLAGTYEQYF.

The chain employs TRBV7-2 and TRBJ2-4; D is unresolved. This CDR3 is 13 amino acids long. Germline V lookup: CDR1 SGHTA, CDR2 FQGNSA. Trimming removed 3 bases from V and 3 bases from J, with 6 bases in between. CDR3 DNA sequence: TGTGCCAGCAGCTTGTCAGACAAAAACATTCAGTACTTC. Translated, it gives CASSLSDKNIQYF.

CDR3 loop: CASSFLASGDVNEQFF. DNA for the CDR3: TGTGCCAGCAGCTTCCTCGCTAGCGGGGATGTAAATGAGCAGTTCTTC. The chain joins TRBV7-9 to TRBJ2-1, with 9 bases matching TRBD2. This CDR3 comprises 16 residues. V trimming: 3 bases; J trimming: 7 bases; junction bases outside the gene matches: 10. Germline loops: CDR1 SEHNR, CDR2 FQNEAQ (reference sequence).

V usage is TRBV6-6 and J usage is TRBJ2-7, with 12 bases matching TRBD2. CDR3 length: 13 residues. Germline V gives CDR1 MNHNY, CDR2 SVGAGI (reference sequence). The V and J ends lost 4 bases and 7 bases, in that order; junction bases with no gene match: 2. The CDR3 reads CASSSGLAGEQYF. CDR3 nucleotide sequence: TGTGCCAGCAGTTCCGGACTAGCGGGGGAGCAGTACTTC.

The chain has TRBV30 and TRBJ2-2, with TRBD2 identical over 9 bases. The CDR3 loop spans 16 amino acids. Germline CDR1 reads GTSNPN; CDR2 reads SVGIG (reference sequence). With V trimmed by 2 bases and J by 3 bases, 7 bases remained unmatched. This CDR3 is CAWSLAGGYHTGELFF. The DNA of the CDR3 is TGTGCCTGGAGTCTGGCGGGAGGGTATCACACCGGGGAGCTGTTTTTT.

The rearrangement links TRBV7-9 to TRBJ1-1, with 7 bases lining up with TRBD1. This CDR3 is 12 amino acids long. The germline V gene has CDR1 SEHNR and CDR2 FQNEAQ (reference sequence). As DNA, the CDR3 is TGTGCAGTCCAGGGGGGAGGCACTGAAGCTTTCTTT. Translation gives CAVQGGGTEAFF.

The chain joins TRBV18 to TRBJ2-7, with 7 bases that match TRBD2. Germline V gives CDR1 KGHSH, CDR2 LQKENI. Unmatched junction bases numbered 4, after V lost 4 bases and J lost 1 base. CDR3 length equals 14 residues. The CDR3 loop reads CASSQASGSYEQYF. In DNA, the CDR3 is TGTGCCAGCTCACAGGCTAGCGGATCCTACGAGCAGTACTTC.

The gene calls are TRBV9 and TRBJ2-5; 7 bases agree with TRBD1. V dropped 3 bases and J dropped 5; count of bases not matched to a gene: 4. Germline loops: CDR1 SGDLS, CDR2 YYNGEE. This CDR3 is 13 amino acids long. As DNA, the CDR3 is TGTGCCAGCAGCGGACAGGGAATGGAGACCCAGTACTTC. Protein product: CASSGQGMETQYF.

This chain links TRBV6-1 with TRBJ2-5, with 8 bases matching TRBD2. V trimming: 2 bases; J trimming: 1 base; junction bases outside the gene matches: 3. The CDR3 covers 15 residues. Germline V lookup: CDR1 MNHNS, CDR2 SASEGT. The CDR3, as DNA: TGTGCCAGCAGTGAACTAGCGGGTCCCCAAGAGACCCAGTACTTC. This encodes CASSELAGPQETQYF.

The chain uses TRBV6-4 and TRBJ2-1; 7 nucleotides line up with TRBD2. V lost 3 bases to trimming and J lost 0 bases; unmatched junction nucleotides: 2. The V gene's germline CDR1 is MRHNA and CDR2 SNTAGT. The length of the CDR3 is 15 residues. The CDR3 DNA reads as TGTGCCAGCAGTGAAGGACTAGGCTCCTACAATGAGCAGTTCTTC. This encodes CASSEGLGSYNEQFF.

This clone was recorded once. The chain couples TRBV6-4 to TRBJ2-3; D is ambiguous. The CDR3 length is 15 residues. The V gene's germline CDR1 is MRHNA and CDR2 SNTAGT. Trimming removed 9 bases at V and 2 bases at J, with 18 bases between. The CDR3, as DNA: TGTGCCAGTAGCCAACTACCGACTTTCACAGATACGCAGTATTTT. Encoded protein: CASSQLPTFTDTQYF.

The chain joins TRBV6-1 to TRBJ2-7, with no clear D. The CDR3 totals 13 residues. Looked up from germline, CDR1 is MNHNS and CDR2 is SASEGT. V lost 3 bases to trimming and J lost 3 bases, with 9 bases between them. The CDR3 region is CASSDNRYYEQYF. CDR3 nucleotide sequence: TGTGCCAGCAGTGATAATAGATACTACGAGCAGTACTTC.